This T cell receptor (beta chain) is from a study of cytomegalovirus exposure and HLA in healthy donors. Study-level findings and limits: The likely explanation for a cluster of highly shared sequence variants was sequencing artifact. Researchers counted 164 TCR beta chains as cytomegalovirus-associated.

Of note for this clone: Its antigen is currently unknown.

The PCR ran on 60 Vbeta and 13 Jbeta primers. The data were produced by immunoSEQ multiplex PCR, yet TCRdb's version contains in-frame clones alone and is incomplete. The profile covers about 69,000 clones, with about 74% appearing a single time and approximately 12% taken by the ten largest. This sequence was found in a woman aged 60-75 years in good health and CMV-seropositive. Input material: PBMCs.

CDR3 amino acids: CASSIISVYEQYF. CDR3 in DNA: TGTGCCAGTAGTATAATTTCGGTCTACGAGCAGTACTTC. V usage is TRBV19 and J usage is TRBJ2-7, with D hard to call. The V gene's germline CDR1 is LNHDA and CDR2 SQIVND (reference sequence). V was trimmed by 2 bases and J by 3 bases, leaving 8 bases between them. The CDR3 spans 13 residues.